These T cell receptor beta chains were read from a single sample in a study of blood T cell repertoires in COVID-19. The method was immunoSEQ multiplex PCR; TCRdb's version includes in-frame clones alone and lacks a portion of them. The sample comprises 200,000 to 250,000 clones, roughly 81% of which are singletons, and 0.85% to 1% rests with the top ten. The sample comprised peripheral blood. The receptors stem from a man aged 35 to 55 with acute or convalescent COVID-19. Each CDR3 is given with its conserved first and last residue. The order of the fields is J gene, V gene, clone size, D gene, CDR3 length, CDR3 DNA, CDR3 protein. The D gene is left open where the match is weak. Clone sizes are given selectively: once, few, many, or a class where the clone is expanded.

TRBJ1-2 | TRBV19 | - | - | 14 | TGTGCCAGTAGTATAGGCAGGGCGAACTATGGCTACACCTTC | CASSIGRANYGYTF
TRBJ1-4 | TRBV7-9 | - | - | 15 | TGTGCCAGCAGCCGCTCGACAGCAACTAATGAAAAACTGTTTTTT | CASSRSTATNEKLFF
TRBJ2-5 | TRBV7-2 | - | - | 14 | TGTGCCAGCAGCTGGGGCGGGGCCCAAGAGACCCAGTACTTC | CASSWGGAQETQYF
TRBJ1-4 | TRBV7-2 | - | - | 14 | TGTGCCAGCAGCAAACAGGGTTCTAATGAAAAACTGTTTTTT | CASSKQGSNEKLFF
TRBJ2-5 | TRBV9 | - | TRBD2 | 14 | TGTGCCAGCAGCCCGGGGACTATCCAAGAGACCCAGTACTTC | CASSPGTIQETQYF
TRBJ2-1 | TRBV2 | - | - | 16 | TGTGCCAGCAGTGATCCGATAAACCTCGGACTCAATGAGCAGTTCTTC | CASSDPINLGLNEQFF
TRBJ2-7 | TRBV6-4 | - | - | 13 | TGTGCCAGTCTGGTCGGGGGAGCCTACGAGCAGTACTTC | CASLVGGAYEQYF
TRBJ1-1 | TRBV9 | - | - | 13 | TGTGCCAGCAGCGTAGGTGGAGGTGATGAAGCTTTCTTT | CASSVGGGDEAFF
TRBJ2-1 | TRBV6-5 | once | - | 14 | TGTGCCAGTGACATTTCCCTCTCCTACAATGAGCAGTTCTTC | CASDISLSYNEQFF
TRBJ1-5 | TRBV3-1/TRBV3-2 | - | - | 15 | TGTGCCAGCAGCCAGATGACAGGCGGGAATCAGCCCCAGCATTTT | CASSQMTGGNQPQHF
TRBJ1-1 | TRBV19 | few | TRBD1 | 14 | TGTGCCAGTACCATGACAGGGGCGAACACTGAAGCTTTCTTT | CASTMTGANTEAFF
TRBJ2-7 | TRBV28 | - | - | 13 | TGTGCCAGCACCGGGGACACCGCCTACGAGCAGTACTTC | CASTGDTAYEQYF
TRBJ1-4 | TRBV18 | - | TRBD1 | 16 | TGTGCCAGCTCACCGCGTGACAGGGTGGGGAATGAAAAACTGTTTTTT | CASSPRDRVGNEKLFF
TRBJ1-2 | TRBV6-6 | - | - | 12 | TGTGCCAGCAGCCCCCAAGGGGCTGGCTACACCTTC | CASSPQGAGYTF
TRBJ1-1 | TRBV6-6 | once | TRBD1 | 17 | TGTGCCAGCAGTCAATCCACAGGGGGCCTTCCAACCCCTGAAGCTTTCTTT | CASSQSTGGLPTPEAFF
TRBJ2-5 | TRBV3-1/TRBV3-2 | - | TRBD2 | 15 | TGTGCCAGCAGTACCACCGGGACTAGGAGTGAGACCCAGTACTTC | CASSTTGTRSETQYF
TRBJ2-3 | TRBV11-2 | - | TRBD2 | 18 | TGTGCCAGCAGCTTAGATATCAAAACGGGGGGGCACACAGATACGCAGTATTTT | CASSLDIKTGGHTDTQYF
TRBJ1-2 | TRBV6-1 | - | - | 14 | TGTGCCAGCAGTGAAGGGGTAGACTACTATGGCTACACCTTC | CASSEGVDYYGYTF
TRBJ1-3 | TRBV2 | - | - | 12 | TGTGCCAGCAGGTCAGGCGCGAACACCATATATTTT | CASRSGANTIYF
TRBJ2-1 | TRBV7-3 | - | - | 15 | TGTGCCAGCAGCCCCCGCGGGGGGACAGGGAATGAGCAGTTCTTC | CASSPRGGTGNEQFF
TRBJ1-5 | TRBV5-5 | - | - | 17 | TGTGCCAGCAGCTTGGCCGCATCGACATATAGCAATCAGCCCCAGCATTTT | CASSLAASTYSNQPQHF
TRBJ1-1 | TRBV7-9 | - | - | 13 | TGTGCCAGCAGCCCAGACAGTCCCCCTGAAGCTTTCTTT | CASSPDSPPEAFF
TRBJ2-7 | TRBV5-1 | - | TRBD1 | 13 | TGCGCCAGCAGCCCCACAGGGGACCACGAGCAGTACTTC | CASSPTGDHEQYF
TRBJ2-7 | TRBV7-9 | - | - | 11 | TGTGCCAGCAGCGAGTCAGGCGAGCAGTACTTC | CASSESGEQYF
TRBJ2-1 | TRBV7-2 | - | TRBD2 | 15 | TGTGCCAGCAGCCCGAGCGGGGGGTACTACAATGAGCAGTTCTTC | CASSPSGGYYNEQFF
TRBJ2-1 | TRBV2 | - | - | 12 | TGTGCCAGCGGTACGGGCTACAATGAGCAGTTCTTC | CASGTGYNEQFF